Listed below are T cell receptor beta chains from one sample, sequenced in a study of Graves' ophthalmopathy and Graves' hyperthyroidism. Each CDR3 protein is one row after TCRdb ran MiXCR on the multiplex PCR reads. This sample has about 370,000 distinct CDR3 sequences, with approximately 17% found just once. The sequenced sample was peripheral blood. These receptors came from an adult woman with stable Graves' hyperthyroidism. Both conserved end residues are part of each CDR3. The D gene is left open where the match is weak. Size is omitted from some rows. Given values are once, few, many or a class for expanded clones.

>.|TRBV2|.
CASSGQGSERDF
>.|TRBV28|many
CASSLLRDVAKNIQYF
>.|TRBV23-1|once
CASSQFSSRKFAARKGEQCF
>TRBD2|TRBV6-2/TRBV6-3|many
CASVESGSTGELFF
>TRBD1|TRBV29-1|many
CSVAGTGGAEGYTF
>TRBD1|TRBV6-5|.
CASNYGTGNYEQYF
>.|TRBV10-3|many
CAISESTSSQETQYF
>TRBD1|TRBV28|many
CASSFSGQGVYEQYF
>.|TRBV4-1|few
CASSRVGARQPQHF
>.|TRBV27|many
CASSLLSGELFF
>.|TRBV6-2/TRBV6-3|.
CASSVVMDRTYYEQYF
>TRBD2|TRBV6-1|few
CASSESGTASGTNEQYF
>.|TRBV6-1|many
CASSQNQETQYF
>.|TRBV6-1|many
CASRVGALNTEAFF
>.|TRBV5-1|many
CASSYTSGQESYEQYF
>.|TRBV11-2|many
CASAASYNSPLHF
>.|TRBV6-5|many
CASSYSVDQPRHF
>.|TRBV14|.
CASSQVRATNYGYTF
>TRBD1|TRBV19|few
CASSIIRGQGSGGYTF
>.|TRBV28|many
CASSLYSRPGELFF
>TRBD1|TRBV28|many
CASSLEGQGYSPLHF
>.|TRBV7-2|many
CASSPVAEETQYF
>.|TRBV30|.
CASRSPWGSGANVLTF
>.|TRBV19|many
CASSTQHHEQYF
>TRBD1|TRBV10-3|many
CATGDSSSYEQYF
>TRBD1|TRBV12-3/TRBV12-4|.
CASSLTGWQETQYF
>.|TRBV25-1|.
CAWALTDYEQYF
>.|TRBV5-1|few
CASSLAGERVIDTQYF
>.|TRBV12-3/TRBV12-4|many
CASSLGAFGQYF
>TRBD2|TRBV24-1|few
CATSEGGRAMNTGELFF
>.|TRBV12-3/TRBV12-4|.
CASSFGIPEAFF
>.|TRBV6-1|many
CASSEAPGDGNSPLHF
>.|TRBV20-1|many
CSASPTGTYEQYF
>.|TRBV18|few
CASSVSGPGNTEAFF